The clone carrying this T cell receptor beta chain was seen only a few times. Authors' data handling: Amplification with reference gene primers provided the estimates of nucleated cell counts. The table came from immunoSEQ multiplex PCR; TCRdb's copy has only in-frame clones and leaves some out. That table furnishes V, J and clone size, whereas the DNA furnished D and trimming. This table has around 32,000 clones, around 90% appearing once. The CDR3 runs to 13 residues. V shed 3 bases, J shed 3 bases, and the junction held 1 base outside the gene matches. The V gene's germline CDR1 is SGHNT and CDR2 YYREEE (reference sequence). This entry is derived from a study of blood T cell repertoires in COVID-19. The wider study: Sites across the United States, Italy and Spain contributed samples from acute and convalescent COVID-19. Nucleic acid was either cDNA or gDNA, and it came from T cells, B-cell-depleted T cells, or PBMCs.

The rearrangement joins TRBV5-4 to TRBJ2-7; 9 nucleotides line up with TRBD1. The TCR was taken from a man in his 70s with active or convalescent COVID-19. Sequencing was performed on peripheral blood. The chain's CDR3 is CASSWGQGYEQYF. CDR3 coding DNA: TGTGCCAGCAGCTGGGGACAGGGCTACGAGCAGTACTTC.